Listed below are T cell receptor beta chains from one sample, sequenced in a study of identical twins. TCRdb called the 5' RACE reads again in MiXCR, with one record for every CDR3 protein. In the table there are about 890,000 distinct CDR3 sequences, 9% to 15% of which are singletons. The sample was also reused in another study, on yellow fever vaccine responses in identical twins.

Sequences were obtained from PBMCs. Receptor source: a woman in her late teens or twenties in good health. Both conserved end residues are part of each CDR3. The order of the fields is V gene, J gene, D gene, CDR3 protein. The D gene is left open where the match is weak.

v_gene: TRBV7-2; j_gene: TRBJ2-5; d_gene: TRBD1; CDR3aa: CASSLWQGAVETQYF
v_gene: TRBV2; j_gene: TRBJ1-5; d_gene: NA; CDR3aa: CASKRNSNQPQHF
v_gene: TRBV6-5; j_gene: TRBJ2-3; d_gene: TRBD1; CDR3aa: CASSWIASGTGRADTQYF
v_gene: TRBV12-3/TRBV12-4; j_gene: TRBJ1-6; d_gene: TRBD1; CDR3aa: CASSLGTENSPLHF
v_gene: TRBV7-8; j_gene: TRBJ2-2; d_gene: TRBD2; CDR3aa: CASIPSLRERTGELFF
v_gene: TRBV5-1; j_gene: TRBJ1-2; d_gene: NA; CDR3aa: CASSPDLARGPNYGYTF
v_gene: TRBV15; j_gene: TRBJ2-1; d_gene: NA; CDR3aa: CATSRGSFGWDNEQFF
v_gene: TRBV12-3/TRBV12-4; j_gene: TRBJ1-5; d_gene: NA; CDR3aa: CASSLDSYSNQPQHF
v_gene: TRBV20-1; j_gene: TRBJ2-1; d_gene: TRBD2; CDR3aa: CSASSSGRYNEQFF
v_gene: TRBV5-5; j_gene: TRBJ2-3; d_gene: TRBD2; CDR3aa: CASSSAAGVIDTQYF
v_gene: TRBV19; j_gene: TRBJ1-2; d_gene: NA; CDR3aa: CASRFSGANYGYTF
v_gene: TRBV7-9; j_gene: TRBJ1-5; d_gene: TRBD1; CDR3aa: CASSLFTGGRNQPQHF
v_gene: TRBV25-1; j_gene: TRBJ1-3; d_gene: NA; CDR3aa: CATLAGNTIYF
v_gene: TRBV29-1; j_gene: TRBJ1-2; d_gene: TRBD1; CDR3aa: CSVEDSALDRGNYGYTF
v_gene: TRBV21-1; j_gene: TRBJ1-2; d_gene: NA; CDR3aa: CASSHRQVRFYGYTF
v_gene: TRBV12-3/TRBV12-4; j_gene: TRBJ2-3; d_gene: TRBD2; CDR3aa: CASPPGTSGSTDTQYF
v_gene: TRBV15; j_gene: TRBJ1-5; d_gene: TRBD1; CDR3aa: CATMAGGKGGSNQPQHF
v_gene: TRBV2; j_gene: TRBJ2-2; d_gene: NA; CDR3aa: CASIPQGGSNTGELFF
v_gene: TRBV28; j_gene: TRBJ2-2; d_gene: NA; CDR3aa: CASSSLRGISGELFF
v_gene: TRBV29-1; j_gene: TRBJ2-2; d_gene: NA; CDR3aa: CSVGPTGIKAGELFF
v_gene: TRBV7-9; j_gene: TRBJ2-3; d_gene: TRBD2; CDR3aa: CASTLGQLAGAADTQYF
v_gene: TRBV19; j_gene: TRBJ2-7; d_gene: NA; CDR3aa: CASTDPPDSYEQYF